The 16 T cell receptor beta chains presented below share a single source sample, sequenced in a study of blood T cell repertoires in COVID-19. The repertoire was sequenced with immunoSEQ multiplex PCR; TCRdb's copy has only in-frame clones and lacks some. Here the sample spans around 62,000 clones, 70% to 90% being singletons. What was sequenced was peripheral blood. These TCRs come from a man aged 45-65 years with acute or convalescent COVID-19.

This chain links TRBV6-5 with TRBJ2-3; 11 bases are a match to TRBD2. The CDR3 covers 15 residues. The germline V gene has CDR1 MNHEY and CDR2 SVGAGI. V gave up 5 bases and J gave up 4 bases; unmatched junction bases: 5. The CDR3 protein is CASSPSGGLADTQYF. The CDR3 DNA is TGTGCCAGCAGTCCTAGCGGGGGGTTGGCAGATACGCAGTATTTT.

This clone came up once. The DNA of the CDR3 is TGTGCCAGCAGGCGGGGACAGGGGAACACCGGGGAGCTGTTTTTT. Translation gives CASRRGQGNTGELFF. The genes are TRBV6-6 and TRBJ2-2; TRBD1 agrees at 9 bases. With 6 bases clipped from V and 1 base from J, the junction kept 3 bases outside the gene matches. This CDR3 has 15 amino acids. The germline V gene encodes CDR1 MNHNY and CDR2 SVGAGI (reference sequence).

J is TRBJ1-1 and V is TRBV12-3 or TRBV12-4; 7 positions agree with TRBD1. The CDR3 covers 13 residues. The V and J ends lost 4 bases and 9 bases, in that order; junction bases with no gene match: 8. The CDR3 sequence is CASSSQGRTQAFF. DNA for the CDR3: TGTGCCAGCAGTTCACAGGGGAGGACGCAAGCTTTCTTT.

The rearrangement uses TRBV19 and TRBJ1-4; no definite D call. The CDR3 sequence is 13 residues long. Germline V gives CDR1 LNHDA, CDR2 SQIVND (reference sequence). Between the trimmed V and J ends, which lost 5 bases and 7 bases, there was a span of 11 bases. The CDR3 sequence: CASSLRTAEKLFF. The CDR3 nucleotides are TGTGCCAGTAGTTTACGGACTGCTGAAAAACTGTTTTTT. The whole variable domain, filled in from reference TRBV19 and TRBJ1-4, reads DGGITQSPKYLFRKEGQNVTLSCEQNLNHDAMYWYRQDPGQGLRLIYYSQIVNDFQKGDIAEGYSVSREKKESFPLTVTSAQKNPTAFYLCASSLRTAEKLFFGSGTQLSVL.

The chain employs TRBV27 and TRBJ1-2; 8 bases align to TRBD1. The ends lost 6 bases at V and 3 bases at J; junction bases unmatched: 9. The V gene's germline CDR1 is MNHEY and CDR2 SMNVEV (reference sequence). There are 15 residues in the CDR3. The CDR3 loop is CASRTDRGADYGYTF. In nucleotides, the CDR3 is TGTGCCAGCAGAACCGACAGGGGCGCCGACTATGGCTACACCTTC.

The chain uses TRBV21-1 and TRBJ2-7; the DNA was not compared with TRBD1, the D call given in the table. TRBV21-1 is reported as a pseudogene. CDR3 length equals 17 residues. The CDR3 DNA reads as TGTGCCAGCAGCAATTCTCAGGCTCACAACTCCGGCGACGAGCAGTACTTC. Its translation: CASSNSQAHNSGDEQYF.

In the case of this clone: This CDR3 is also generated by other DNA sequences in the sample. The rearrangement links TRBV5-1 to TRBJ1-2; 10 positions agree with TRBD1. The CDR3 consists of 14 residues. CDR1 is SGHRS and CDR2 is YFSETQ in the germline V gene. Germline trimming cut 0 bases from V and 6 bases from J; bases unmatched to any gene: 2. CDR3 nucleotides: TGCGCCAGCAGCTTGGTGGGACAGGGGAATGGCTACACCTTC. Translating gives CASSLVGQGNGYTF.

The chain uses TRBV2 and TRBJ2-4; tentatively, D is TRBD2 (5 bases). Germline V lookup: CDR1 SNHLY, CDR2 FYNNEI. This CDR3 is built from 14 residues. The V gene lost 6 bases and the J gene lost 5 bases, with 14 bases spanning the gap. The CDR3 region has the DNA TGTGCCAGCAGAGAAACTAGGCGGGAAAACATTCAGTACTTC. Encoded protein: CASRETRRENIQYF.

This rearrangement joins TRBV18 to TRBJ1-1; tentative D call: TRBD1 (5 bases). The CDR3 is 15 residues long. Trimming pared 1 base from V and 3 bases from J, leaving 12 bases between. Germline CDR1 and CDR2: KGHSH and LQKENI. The chain's CDR3 is CASSPRRGSDTEAFF. For the CDR3, the DNA is TGTGCCAGCTCACCACGGAGGGGCTCGGACACTGAAGCTTTCTTT.

This clone appeared many times. The chain has TRBV4-1 and TRBJ1-4; the D is unclear. Germline values: CDR1 MGHRA, CDR2 YSYEKL. V was clipped by 0 bases and J by 6 bases, with 17 bases between them. The CDR3 is made up of 17 amino acids. The CDR3 DNA reads TGCGCCAGCAGCCAAGATGCGGGGTTGGACGCCCATGAAAAACTGTTTTTT. Its protein is CASSQDAGLDAHEKLFF.

V and J are TRBV9 and TRBJ2-7, with TRBD1 matching over 8 bases. The CDR3 has 15 residues. The germline V gene has CDR1 SGDLS and CDR2 YYNGEE. V trimming: 2 bases; J trimming: 3 bases; junction bases outside the gene matches: 7. The CDR3 DNA reads TGTGCCAGCAGCGTCACACAGGGGGGAGGCTACGAGCAGTACTTC. It yields the protein CASSVTQGGGYEQYF.

This clone was detected only a few times. The sample carries other DNA sequences with the same CDR3. CDR3 sequence: CASSHPRETQYF. Here the CDR3 DNA reads TGTGCCAGCAGTCACCCCAGAGAGACCCAGTACTTC. The J gene is TRBJ2-5, the V gene TRBV27, with D unresolved. Germline lookup yields CDR1 MNHEY and CDR2 SMNVEV (reference sequence). V lost 5 bases, J lost 4 bases, and 8 bases lay in between. This CDR3 is built from 12 residues.

This chain uses TRBV5-1 with TRBJ2-7; 8 nucleotides align to TRBD1. The germline CDR1 and CDR2 sequences are SGHRS and YFSETQ. The CDR3 consists of 13 residues. V lost 5 bases and J lost 4; bases outside the gene matches: 5. CDR3 sequence (DNA): TGCGCCAGCAGTTTGACAGGGGTTTACGAGCAGTACTTC. As protein: CASSLTGVYEQYF. The full variable domain, completed using reference TRBV5-1 and TRBJ2-7, is KAGVTQTPRYLIKTRGQQVTLSCSPISGHRSVSWYQQTPGQGLQFLFEYFSETQRNKGNFPGRFSGRQFSNSRSEMNVSTLELGDSALYLCASSLTGVYEQYFGPGTRLTVT.

V is TRBV19 and J is TRBJ1-5; 7 bases map to TRBD1. The J segment lost 0 bases and the V segment lost 6 bases, leaving 11 bases of the junction unmatched. This CDR3 is built from 17 residues. Germline V gene lookup returns CDR1 LNHDA and CDR2 SQIVND (reference sequence). CDR3 nucleotide sequence: TGTGCCAGTAGCACACTGGGACAGTTCTATAGCAATCAGCCCCAGCATTTT. Protein: CASSTLGQFYSNQPQHF.

This chain joins TRBV5-6 and TRBJ2-3; TRBD2 matches 9 bases. V trimming: 6 bases; J trimming: 5 bases; junction bases outside the gene matches: 16. Germline values: CDR1 SGHDT, CDR2 YYEEEE. The CDR3 extends over 17 amino acids. The CDR3 bases are TGTGCCAGCAACCCGCGGGCGGGGGGGCCCGATCTAGATACGCAGTATTTT. Residues: CASNPRAGGPDLDTQYF.

This clone is a singleton in its sample. V and J are TRBV19 and TRBJ2-5, with 7 bases identical to TRBD1. Germline V gene sequence: CDR1 LNHDA, CDR2 SQIVND (reference sequence). After removal of 7 bases from V and 5 bases from J, the junction contained 7 bases not matched to a gene. The CDR3 contains 13 residues. DNA for the CDR3: TGTGCCAGTAATGACAGGGATAAGGAGACCCAGTACTTC. Its protein product is CASNDRDKETQYF.